The 2 T cell receptor beta chains presented below share a single source sample, sequenced in a study of radiation and T cells in renal cell carcinoma. TCRdb's copy holds only in-frame clones and misses some; the assay was immunoSEQ multiplex PCR. The sample has fewer than 85,000 clones, 89% seen once. Time point reported: blood 4 weeks post-SBRT, at nephrectomy. Treatment defined: 15 Gy SBRT to primary tumor, nephrectomy 4 weeks later. Sequencing was performed on blood, taken from a patient whose treatment included radiotherapy and nephrectomy. Receptors were obtained from a woman aged 70-85 years with renal cell carcinoma.

The chain joins TRBV5-1 to TRBJ2-3, with D maybe TRBD1 (6 bases). CDR1 is SGHRS, CDR2 YFSETQ, per germline. This CDR3 is built from 14 residues. With 4 bases removed from V and 3 bases from J, the gap between germline ends came to 12 bases. The CDR3 protein is CASSQGQLTDTQYF. CDR3 coding DNA: TGCGCCAGCAGCCAAGGACAGTTGACAGATACGCAGTATTTT.

This chain uses TRBV2 with TRBJ1-6; D possibly corresponds to TRBD1 (6 bases). The CDR3 extends over 15 amino acids. In germline, CDR1 is SNHLY, CDR2 FYNNEI. Trimming stripped 7 bases from V and 6 bases from J, with 16 bases between. CDR3 protein: CASIPQGHGNSPLHF. The CDR3, as DNA: TGTGCCAGCATCCCCCAGGGACACGGTAATTCACCCCTCCACTTT.